Each of the 22 T cell receptor beta chains below was sequenced from the same sample in a study of response to subunit inactivated influenza vaccine. TCRdb used MiXCR to reprocess the RT-PCR reads, holding one entry per CDR3 protein. The sample lists 550,000 to 600,000 distinct CDR3 sequences, 12% occurring once. The sequencing here drew on PBMCs from blood, taken on the day of vaccination. These receptors came from a man in his fifties who received an inactivated influenza vaccine.

This clonotype was found a few times. The V gene is TRBV29-1, the J gene TRBJ2-5, with D possibly TRBD2 on 5 matching bases. Germline CDR1 reads SQVTM; CDR2 reads ANQGSEA. The CDR3 runs 12 residues. CDR3 DNA sequence: TGCAGGGCCGGGGAGTTGGGAGAGACCCAGTACTTC. Amino acid sequence: CRAGELGETQYF.

The chain joins TRBV12-3 or TRBV12-4 to TRBJ2-2; D unclear. Trimming removed 5 bases at V and 4 bases at J, with 14 bases between. The CDR3 is 15 residues long. CDR3 sequence reads: CASSPPTVATGELFF. The CDR3 DNA follows: TGTGCCAGCAGTCCGCCTACAGTGGCCACCGGGGAGCTGTTTTTT.

This rearrangement joins TRBV19 to TRBJ2-1; 12 bases are a match to TRBD2. J lost 7 bases, V lost 4 bases, and 5 bases had no gene match. There are 15 residues in the CDR3. Germline V gives CDR1 LNHDA, CDR2 SQIVND (reference sequence). CDR3 DNA sequence: TGTGCCAGTAGTAGACTAGCGGGAGATGGGAATGAGCAGTTCTTC. Translation gives CASSRLAGDGNEQFF.

This clonotype was observed a handful of times. The gene calls are TRBV5-1 and TRBJ2-1, with D possibly being TRBD1 (7 bases). CDR3 size: 14 residues. The germline CDR1 and CDR2 sequences are SGHRS and YFSETQ. V lost 0 bases and J 6 bases, leaving 10 bases between the germline ends. The CDR3 nucleotides read TGCGCCAGCAGCTTGGGCGGGACAGCCAATGAGCAGTTCTTC. This encodes CASSLGGTANEQFF.

The V call is TRBV7-2, the J call TRBJ2-5; 14 bases match TRBD2. This CDR3 is 17 amino acids long. V gave up 5 bases and J gave up 7 bases; unmatched junction bases: 12. Germline CDR1 is SGHTA and CDR2 is FQGNSA. CDR3 DNA sequence: TGTGCCAGCAGCAGAATGACTAGCGGGGGGGCATTCGGGACCCAGTACTTC. Amino acids: CASSRMTSGGAFGTQYF.

This clonotype was observed a handful of times. The gene calls are TRBV27 and TRBJ2-1, with a possible D match to TRBD1 (5 bases). V lost 2 bases to trimming and J lost 10 bases, with 9 bases between them. CDR1 is MNHEY, CDR2 SMNVEV, per germline (reference sequence). The CDR3 runs 12 residues. The CDR3 nucleotides are TGTGCCAGCAGTTTAAACGACAGAGAGCAGTTCTTC. Protein product: CASSLNDREQFF.

In regard to this clonotype: The junction and the germline gene differ at one end; a read error may be behind it. This chain uses TRBV28 with TRBJ2-3; 10 positions match TRBD2. The CDR3 loop spans 17 amino acids. Germline V gene data show CDR1 as MDHEN and CDR2 as SYDVKM. Here the CDR3 DNA reads TGTGCCAGCAGTTTTCACCCTAGCGGGGGACTCACAGATAAGCAGTATTTT. Protein product: CASSFHPSGGLTDKQYF.

In its sample, this clonotype was seen many times. The J gene is TRBJ2-6, the V gene TRBV28; D is uncertain. Germline CDR1 MDHEN, CDR2 SYDVKM. This CDR3 is 16 amino acids long. Trimming left V 8 bases short and J 2 bases short, with 16 bases between. The CDR3 bases are TGTGCCAGCCTAAGCCCGGATCTGCCTGGGGCCAACGTCCTGACTTTC. Protein sequence: CASLSPDLPGANVLTF.

There are a few counts of this clonotype. The rearrangement uses TRBV12-3 or TRBV12-4 and TRBJ1-1; 8 positions agree with TRBD1. V dropped 6 bases and J dropped 5; count of bases not matched to a gene: 8. The CDR3 is made up of 14 amino acids. CDR3 nucleotide sequence: TGTGCCAGCAGCCCCCAGGGGGCGGGAACTGAAGCTTTCTTT. Its protein product is CASSPQGAGTEAFF.

The chain couples TRBV12-3 or TRBV12-4 to TRBJ2-2; a possible D gene is TRBD2 (5 bases). The ends were cut back, 6 bases at V and 1 base at J, with 12 bases in the middle. This CDR3 has 15 amino acids. The CDR3 is CASRSPGKNTGELFF. CDR3 bases: TGTGCCAGCAGAAGCCCCGGGAAGAACACCGGGGAGCTGTTTTTT.

In its sample, this clonotype was seen a few times. The chain is built from TRBV20-1 and TRBJ2-7, with D possibly being TRBD1 (5 bases). The CDR3 spans 13 residues. The V gene's germline CDR1 is DFQATT and CDR2 SNEGSKA (reference sequence). V lost 0 bases and J lost 3, with 9 bases in between. Here the CDR3 reads CSARDYQGYEQYF. CDR3 nucleotides: TGCAGTGCTAGAGATTACCAGGGCTACGAGCAGTACTTC.

This clonotype was seen a few times. The gene calls are TRBV29-1 and TRBJ2-1, with TRBD1 identical over 9 bases. V shed 0 bases and J 8 bases; nucleotides not matched to a gene: 2. Germline V gene lookup returns CDR1 SQVTM and CDR2 ANQGSEA. CDR3 length: 13 amino acids. The CDR3 DNA sequence: TGCAGCGTTGAAGAGGGACAGGGCTATGAGCAGTTCTTC. This gives the protein CSVEEGQGYEQFF.

About this clonotype: The conserved phenylalanine or tryptophan is not found at the CDR3 terminus, so this likely reflects a read error. The DNA is left out, because the CDR3 cannot be placed on it with certainty; the CDR3 is given as TCRdb lists it. This chain uses TRBV7-2 with TRBJ2-7. The germline V gene has CDR1 SGHTA and CDR2 FQGNSA. With termini counted, the CDR3 has 13 amino acids. This CDR3 reads CASSLGPEQSLSL.

A few counts support this clonotype. This chain connects TRBV27 to TRBJ2-1, with D perhaps matching TRBD1 (5 bases). CDR3 length equals 16 residues. Germline CDR1 reads MNHEY; CDR2 reads SMNVEV (reference sequence). Trimming left V 3 bases short and J 0 bases short, with 12 bases between. The CDR3 loop reads CASSFVGVPSYNEQFF. CDR3 nucleotides: TGTGCCAGCAGTTTCGTAGGGGTGCCCTCCTACAATGAGCAGTTCTTC.

This clonotype has a handful of counts. This rearrangement joins TRBV5-1 to TRBJ2-1; D not certain. Trimming cost V 0 bases and J 0 bases, with 13 bases left between them. The CDR3 is 17 amino acids. Germline V gene sequence: CDR1 SGHRS, CDR2 YFSETQ. The CDR3 region has the DNA TGCGCCAGCAGCTTGGAAGGTTGGCTGAGCTCCTACAATGAGCAGTTCTTC. Encoded protein: CASSLEGWLSSYNEQFF.

This clonotype was detected a few times. The chain links TRBV3-1 to TRBJ2-7, with D unresolved. Germline V gene data show CDR1 as LGHDT and CDR2 as YNNKEL (reference sequence). The CDR3 runs 14 residues. Deletions cut 1 base from V and 0 bases from J, with 7 bases between. This CDR3 is CASSQAIHSYEQYF. The CDR3 coding sequence is TGTGCCAGCAGCCAAGCGATACACTCCTACGAGCAGTACTTC.

The sample holds a few counts of this clonotype. The chain is built from TRBV7-8 and TRBJ1-1; a weak D match, TRBD1 (5 bases). The CDR3 consists of 12 residues. The V end lost 1 base, the J end lost 7 bases, and 7 bases lay between the germline ends. Germline loops: CDR1 SGHVS, CDR2 FQNEAQ. CDR3 in amino acids: CASSLGRGEAFF. The CDR3 bases are TGTGCCAGCAGCTTAGGTAGGGGTGAAGCTTTCTTT. The complete variable domain, with remaining parts taken from reference TRBV7-8 and TRBJ1-1, reads GAGVSQSPRYKVAKRGQDVALRCDPISGHVSLFWYQQALGQGPEFLTYFQNEAQLDKSGLPSDRFFAERPEGSVSTLKIQRTQQEDSAVYLCASSLGRGEAFFGQGTRLTVV.

On this clonotype: A read error may produce the germline difference seen at one junction end. The genes are TRBV30 and TRBJ2-3; no reliable D call. This CDR3 comprises 12 residues. The germline V gene has CDR1 GTSNPN and CDR2 SVGIG (reference sequence). The CDR3 DNA reads as TGTGCCTGGCCCGCCAGCACGGATACGCAGTATTTT. The encoded protein is CAWPASTDTQYF. Filled out from reference TRBV30 and TRBJ2-3, the complete variable domain reads SQTIHQWPATLVQPVGSPLSLECTVEGTSNPNLYWYRQAAGRGLQLLFYSVGIGQISSEVPQNLSASRPQDRQFILSSKKLLLSDSGFYLCAWPASTDTQYFGPGTRLTVL.

In this sample, this clonotype turned up many times. This chain connects TRBV12-3 or TRBV12-4 to TRBJ1-6; a weak D match, TRBD1 (5 bases). CDR3 length equals 13 residues. V dropped 3 bases and J dropped 7 bases, with 7 bases sitting between them. Here the CDR3 DNA reads TGTGCCAGCAGTTTGACAGAAAATTCACCCCTCCACTTT. This sequence encodes CASSLTENSPLHF.

This chain links TRBV7-9 with TRBJ2-2; D may match TRBD1 or TRBD2 (5 bases each). Germline V gene data show CDR1 as SEHNR and CDR2 as FQNEAQ (reference sequence). CDR3 length equals 16 residues. V gave up 2 bases and J gave up 5 bases, with 15 bases separating them. CDR3 nucleotide sequence: TGTGCCAGCAGCTTATATGTCGGGACGGGTACCGGGGAGCTGTTTTTT. It specifies CASSLYVGTGTGELFF.

This clonotype was counted many times. J is TRBJ2-1 and V is TRBV2, with 13 bases fitting TRBD2. After removal of 3 bases from V and 8 bases from J, the junction contained 7 bases not matched to a gene. Germline assignment: CDR1 SNHLY and CDR2 FYNNEI. The CDR3 length is 16 residues. The CDR3 here is CASSDGLAGAVHEQFF. The CDR3, as DNA: TGTGCCAGCAGTGATGGACTAGCGGGAGCAGTACATGAGCAGTTCTTC. The whole variable domain, filled in from reference TRBV2 and TRBJ2-1, reads EPEVTQTPSHQVTQMGQEVILRCVPISNHLYFYWYRQILGQKVEFLVSFYNNEISEKSEIFDDQFSVERPDGSNFTLKIRSTKLEDSAMYFCASSDGLAGAVHEQFFGPGTRLTVL.

This clonotype was counted many times. The chain employs TRBV7-8 and TRBJ2-3, with D hard to call. Germline assignment: CDR1 SGHVS and CDR2 FQNEAQ. Trimming shortened V by 3 bases and J by 4 bases, and 11 bases separated the two germline ends. The CDR3 has 14 amino acids. CDR3 residues: CASSLLNVADTQYF. CDR3 DNA sequence: TGTGCCAGCAGCTTGTTAAATGTGGCAGATACGCAGTATTTT. Full variable domain (remainder filled in from reference TRBV7-8 and TRBJ2-3): GAGVSQSPRYKVAKRGQDVALRCDPISGHVSLFWYQQALGQGPEFLTYFQNEAQLDKSGLPSDRFFAERPEGSVSTLKIQRTQQEDSAVYLCASSLLNVADTQYFGPGTRLTVL.